This TCR beta chain was retrieved from a study of blood T cell repertoires in COVID-19. This table comes from immunoSEQ multiplex PCR, and its TCRdb copy is limited to in-frame clones, with some not included. Counted here are 300,000 to 400,000 clones, 88% occurring once; the ten biggest clones make up more than 0.95%. The CDR3 has 12 residues. CDR1 is GTSNPN, CDR2 SVGIG, per germline (reference sequence). Trimming removed 8 bases from V and 8 bases from J; junction bases left unmatched: 7. Sample: PBMCs or T cells enriched from blood (not recorded which). The TCR was taken from a woman aged 18-29 years who had recovered from COVID-19. The V and J genes are TRBV30 and TRBJ1-4, with TRBD1 matching 8 bases. The CDR3 region is CAGDRGGEKLFF. The CDR3, as DNA: TGTGCCGGTGACAGGGGTGGAGAAAAACTGTTTTTT.